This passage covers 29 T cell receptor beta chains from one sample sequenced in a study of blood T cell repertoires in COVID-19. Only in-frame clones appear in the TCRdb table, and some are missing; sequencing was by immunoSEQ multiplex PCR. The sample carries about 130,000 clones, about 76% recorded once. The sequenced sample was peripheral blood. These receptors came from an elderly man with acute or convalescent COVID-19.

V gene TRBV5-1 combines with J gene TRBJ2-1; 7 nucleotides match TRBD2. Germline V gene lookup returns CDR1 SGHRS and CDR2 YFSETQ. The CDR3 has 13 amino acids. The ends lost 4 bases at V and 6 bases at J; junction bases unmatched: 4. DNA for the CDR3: TGCGCCAGCAGCGAGTGGACTAGCAATGAGCAGTTCTTC. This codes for CASSEWTSNEQFF.

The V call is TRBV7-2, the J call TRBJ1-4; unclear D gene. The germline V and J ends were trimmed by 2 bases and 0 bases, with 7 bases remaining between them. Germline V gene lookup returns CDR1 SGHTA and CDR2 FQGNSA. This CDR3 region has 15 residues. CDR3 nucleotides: TGTGCCAGCAGCTTAAACAGTGCAACTAATGAAAAACTGTTTTTT. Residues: CASSLNSATNEKLFF.

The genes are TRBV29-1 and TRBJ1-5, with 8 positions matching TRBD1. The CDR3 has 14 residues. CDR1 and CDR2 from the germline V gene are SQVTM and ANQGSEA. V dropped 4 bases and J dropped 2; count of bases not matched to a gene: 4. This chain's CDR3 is CSVVETGGNQPQHF. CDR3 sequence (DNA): TGCAGCGTTGTGGAGACAGGGGGCAATCAGCCCCAGCATTTT. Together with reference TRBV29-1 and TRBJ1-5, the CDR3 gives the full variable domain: SAVISQKPSRDICQRGTSLTIQCQVDSQVTMMFWYRQQPGQSLTLIATANQGSEATYESGFVIDKFPISRPNLTFSTLTVSNMSPEDSSIYLCSVVETGGNQPQHFGDGTRLSIL.

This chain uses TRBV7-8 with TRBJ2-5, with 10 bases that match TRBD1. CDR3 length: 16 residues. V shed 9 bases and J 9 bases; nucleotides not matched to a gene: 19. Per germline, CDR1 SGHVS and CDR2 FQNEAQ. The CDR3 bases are TGTGCCAGTTCTACATCCGGGACAGGGGCCCCGGCGGCCCAGTACTTC. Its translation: CASSTSGTGAPAAQYF.

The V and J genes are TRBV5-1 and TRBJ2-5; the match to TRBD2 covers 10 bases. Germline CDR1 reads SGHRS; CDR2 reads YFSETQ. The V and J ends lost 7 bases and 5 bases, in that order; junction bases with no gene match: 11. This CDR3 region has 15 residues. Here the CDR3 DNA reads TGCGCCAGCGGGTCTAGCGGGGGACATGTTGAGACCCAGTACTTC. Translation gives CASGSSGGHVETQYF.

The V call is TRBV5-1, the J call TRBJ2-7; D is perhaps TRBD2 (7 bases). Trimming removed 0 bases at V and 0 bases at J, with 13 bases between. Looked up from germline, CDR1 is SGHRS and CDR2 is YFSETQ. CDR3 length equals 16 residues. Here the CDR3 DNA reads TGCGCCAGCAGCTTGGTCGGGGGGCAATTCTCCTACGAGCAGTACTTC. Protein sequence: CASSLVGGQFSYEQYF.

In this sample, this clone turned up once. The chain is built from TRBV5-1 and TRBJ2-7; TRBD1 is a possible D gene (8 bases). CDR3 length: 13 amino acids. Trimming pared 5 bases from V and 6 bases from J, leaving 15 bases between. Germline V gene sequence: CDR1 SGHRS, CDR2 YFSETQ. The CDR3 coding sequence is TGCGCCAGCAGGTCACAGGGGGAGGGCGAGCAGTACTTC. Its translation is CASRSQGEGEQYF.

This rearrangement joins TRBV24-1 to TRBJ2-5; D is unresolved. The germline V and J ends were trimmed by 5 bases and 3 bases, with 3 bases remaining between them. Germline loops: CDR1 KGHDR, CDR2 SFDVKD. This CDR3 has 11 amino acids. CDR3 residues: CATSAKETQYF. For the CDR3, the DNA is TGTGCCACCAGTGCTAAAGAGACCCAGTACTTC.

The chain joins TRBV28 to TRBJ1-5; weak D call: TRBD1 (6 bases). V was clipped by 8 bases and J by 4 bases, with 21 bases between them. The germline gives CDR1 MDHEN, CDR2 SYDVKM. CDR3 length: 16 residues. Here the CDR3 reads CASGPPVGQTNQPQHF. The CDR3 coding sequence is TGTGCCAGCGGGCCCCCCGTTGGACAGACAAATCAGCCCCAGCATTTT.

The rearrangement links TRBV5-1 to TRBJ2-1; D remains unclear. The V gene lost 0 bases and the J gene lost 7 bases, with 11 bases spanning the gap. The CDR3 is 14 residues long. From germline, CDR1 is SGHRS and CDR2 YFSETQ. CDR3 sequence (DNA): TGCGCCAGCAGCTTGGGGTCCCCGACAAATGAGCAGTTCTTC. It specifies CASSLGSPTNEQFF.

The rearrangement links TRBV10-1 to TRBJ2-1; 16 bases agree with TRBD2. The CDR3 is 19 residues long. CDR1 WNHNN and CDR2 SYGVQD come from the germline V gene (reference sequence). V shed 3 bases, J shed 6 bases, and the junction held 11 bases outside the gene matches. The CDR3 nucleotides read TGCGCCAGCAGTGAAGTGGGACTAGCGGGGGGGCAGTACGGCAATGAGCAGTTCTTC. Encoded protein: CASSEVGLAGGQYGNEQFF.

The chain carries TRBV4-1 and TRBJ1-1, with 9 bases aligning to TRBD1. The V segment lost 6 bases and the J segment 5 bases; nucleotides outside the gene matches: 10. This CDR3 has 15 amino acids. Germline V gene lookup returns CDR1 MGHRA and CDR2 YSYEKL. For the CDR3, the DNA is TGCGCCAGCAGACGGGGCCCCGGACAGGGGACTGAAGCTTTCTTT. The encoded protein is CASRRGPGQGTEAFF.

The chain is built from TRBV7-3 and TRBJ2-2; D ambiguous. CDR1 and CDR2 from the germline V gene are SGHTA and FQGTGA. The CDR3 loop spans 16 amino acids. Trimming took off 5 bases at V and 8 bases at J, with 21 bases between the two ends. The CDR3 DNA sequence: TGTGCCAGCAGCCGAACGAACAGCCGAGATCGGGGGGAGCTGTTTTTT. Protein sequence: CASSRTNSRDRGELFF.

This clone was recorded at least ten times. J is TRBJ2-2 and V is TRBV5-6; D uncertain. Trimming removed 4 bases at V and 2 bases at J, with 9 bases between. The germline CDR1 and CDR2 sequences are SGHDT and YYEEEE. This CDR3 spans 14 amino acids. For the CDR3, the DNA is TGTGCCAGCAGCCACACGATAAACACCGGGGAGCTGTTTTTT. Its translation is CASSHTINTGELFF.

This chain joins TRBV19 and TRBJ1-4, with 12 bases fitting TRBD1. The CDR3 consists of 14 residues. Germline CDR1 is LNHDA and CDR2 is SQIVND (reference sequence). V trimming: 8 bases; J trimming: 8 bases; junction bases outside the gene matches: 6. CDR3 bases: TGTGCCAGTGGCCGGGACAGGGGGCGAGAAAAACTGTTTTTT. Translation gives CASGRDRGREKLFF.

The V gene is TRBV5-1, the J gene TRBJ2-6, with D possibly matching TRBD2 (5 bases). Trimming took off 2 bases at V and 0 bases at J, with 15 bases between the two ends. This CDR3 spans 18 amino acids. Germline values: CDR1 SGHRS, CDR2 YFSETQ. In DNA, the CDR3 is TGCGCCAGCAGCTTCGCCGGAGGAGTAAACTCTGGGGCCAACGTCCTGACTTTC. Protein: CASSFAGGVNSGANVLTF.

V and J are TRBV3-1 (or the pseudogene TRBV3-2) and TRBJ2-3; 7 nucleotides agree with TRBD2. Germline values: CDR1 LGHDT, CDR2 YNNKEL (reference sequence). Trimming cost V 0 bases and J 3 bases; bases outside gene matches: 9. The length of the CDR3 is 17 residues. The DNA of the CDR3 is TGTGCCAGCAGCCAAGATGTGGGCGGGGGACGGACAGATACGCAGTATTTT. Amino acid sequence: CASSQDVGGGRTDTQYF.

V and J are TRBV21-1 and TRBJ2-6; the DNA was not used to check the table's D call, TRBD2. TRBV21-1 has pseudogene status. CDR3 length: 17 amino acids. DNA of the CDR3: TGTGCCAGCAGCATAAAATCGGGGGGGCGCGGGGCCAACGTCCTGACTTTC. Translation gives CASSIKSGGRGANVLTF.

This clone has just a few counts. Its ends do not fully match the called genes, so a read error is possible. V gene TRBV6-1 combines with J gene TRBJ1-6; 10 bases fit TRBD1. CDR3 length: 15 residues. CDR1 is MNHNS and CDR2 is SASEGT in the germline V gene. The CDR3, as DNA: TGTGCCAGCAGTCAAGCCGGGACAGGGGCATCACCCCTCCACTTT. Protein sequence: CASSQAGTGASPLHF.

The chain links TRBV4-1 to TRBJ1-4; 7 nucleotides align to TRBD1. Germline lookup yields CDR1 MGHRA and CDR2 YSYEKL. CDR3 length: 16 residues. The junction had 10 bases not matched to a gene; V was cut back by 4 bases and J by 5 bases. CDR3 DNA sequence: TGCGCCAGCAGCCTTGGGACAGCTCAGGGGAATGAAAAACTGTTTTTT. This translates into CASSLGTAQGNEKLFF.

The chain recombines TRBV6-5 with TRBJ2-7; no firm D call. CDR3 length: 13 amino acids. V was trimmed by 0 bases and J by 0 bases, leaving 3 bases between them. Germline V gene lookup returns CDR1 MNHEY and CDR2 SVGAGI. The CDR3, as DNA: TGTGCCAGCAGTTACTCCGGCTCCTACGAGCAGTACTTC. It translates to CASSYSGSYEQYF.

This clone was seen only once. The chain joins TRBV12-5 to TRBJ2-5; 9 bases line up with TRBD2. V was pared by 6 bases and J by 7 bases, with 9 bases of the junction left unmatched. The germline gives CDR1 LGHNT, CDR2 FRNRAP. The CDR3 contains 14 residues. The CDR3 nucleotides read TGTGCTAGTGGACTGGGACTAGCCGGGCGGACCCAGTACTTC. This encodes CASGLGLAGRTQYF.

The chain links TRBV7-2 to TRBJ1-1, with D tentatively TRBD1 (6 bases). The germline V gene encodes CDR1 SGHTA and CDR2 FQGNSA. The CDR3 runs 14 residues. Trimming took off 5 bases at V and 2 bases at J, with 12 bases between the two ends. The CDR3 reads CASSARQVNTEAFF. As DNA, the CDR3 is TGTGCCAGCAGCGCCCGACAGGTTAACACTGAAGCTTTCTTT.

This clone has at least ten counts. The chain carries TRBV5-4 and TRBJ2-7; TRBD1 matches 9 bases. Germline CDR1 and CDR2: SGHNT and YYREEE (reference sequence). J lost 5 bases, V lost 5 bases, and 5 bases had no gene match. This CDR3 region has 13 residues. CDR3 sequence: CASRSGQGDEQYF. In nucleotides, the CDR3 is TGTGCCAGCAGATCGGGACAGGGTGACGAGCAGTACTTC.

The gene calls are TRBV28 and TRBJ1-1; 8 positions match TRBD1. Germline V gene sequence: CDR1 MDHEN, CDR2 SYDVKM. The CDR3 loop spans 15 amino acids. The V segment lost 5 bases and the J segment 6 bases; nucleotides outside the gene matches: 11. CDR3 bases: TGTGCCAGCAGTCTCTCCTCCAGGGGGCTAGCTGAAGCTTTCTTT. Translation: CASSLSSRGLAEAFF. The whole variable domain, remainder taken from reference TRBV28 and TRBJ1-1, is DVKVTQSSRYLVKRTGEKVFLECVQDMDHENMFWYRQDPGLGLRLIYFSYDVKMKEKGDIPEGYSVSREKKERFSLILESASTNQTSMYLCASSLSSRGLAEAFFGQGTRLTVV.

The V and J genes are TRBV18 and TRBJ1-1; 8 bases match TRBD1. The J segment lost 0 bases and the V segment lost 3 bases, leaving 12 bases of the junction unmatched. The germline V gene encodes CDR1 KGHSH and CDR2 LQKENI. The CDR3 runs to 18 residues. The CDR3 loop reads CASSPVEDQGALNTEAFF. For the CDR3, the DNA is TGTGCCAGCTCACCTGTTGAAGATCAGGGGGCCTTGAACACTGAAGCTTTCTTT. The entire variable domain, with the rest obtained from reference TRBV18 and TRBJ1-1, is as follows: NAGVMQNPRHLVRRRGQEARLRCSPMKGHSHVYWYRQLPEEGLKFMVYLQKENIIDESGMPKERFSAEFPKEGPSILRIQQVVRGDSAAYFCASSPVEDQGALNTEAFFGQGTRLTVV.

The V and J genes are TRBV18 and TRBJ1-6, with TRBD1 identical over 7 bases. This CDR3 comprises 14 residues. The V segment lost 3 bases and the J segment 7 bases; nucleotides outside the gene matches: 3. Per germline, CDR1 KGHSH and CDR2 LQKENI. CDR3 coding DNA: TGTGCCAGCTCACCGGGGACAGAGAATTCACCCCTCCACTTT. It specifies CASSPGTENSPLHF.

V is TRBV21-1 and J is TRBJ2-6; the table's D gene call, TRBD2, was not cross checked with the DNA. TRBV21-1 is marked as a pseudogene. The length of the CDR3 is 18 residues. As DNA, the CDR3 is TGTGCCAGCAGCAAAGCAGGAGGGAACTTCTCTGGGGCCAACGTCCTGACTTTC. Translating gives CASSKAGGNFSGANVLTF.

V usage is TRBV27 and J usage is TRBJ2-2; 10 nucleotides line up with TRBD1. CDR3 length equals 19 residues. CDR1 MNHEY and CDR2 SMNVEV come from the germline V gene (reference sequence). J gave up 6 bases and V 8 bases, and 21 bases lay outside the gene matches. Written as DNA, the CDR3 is TGTGCCAGCCGACCTCTAATCGAGCGGACAGGGGGTGTGGCCGGGGAGCTGTTTTTT. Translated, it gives CASRPLIERTGGVAGELFF.